Listed here are 11 T cell receptor beta chains from one sample, sequenced in a study of shared clonotypes between healthy human individuals. The protocol was immunoSEQ multiplex PCR, while the TCRdb copy is restricted to in-frame clones and leaves out a portion. The table includes about 580,000 clones, nearly 98% detected once. Selected positively for CCR7 and CD45RO-negative, naive CD8 cells excluded terminally differentiated effector memory CD45RA+ cells. The specimen was naive CD8+ T cells sorted from blood. The receptors shown here come from a man between 25 and 39 years old in good health.

The table lists this clone with a few counts. Other DNA sequences in the sample encode the same CDR3. The chain uses TRBV5-1 and TRBJ1-1; D not certain. Trimming took off 0 bases at V and 0 bases at J, with 3 bases between the two ends. The CDR3 sequence is 13 residues long. Germline V gene lookup returns CDR1 SGHRS and CDR2 YFSETQ. The DNA for the CDR3 is TGCGCCAGCAGCTTGGGGTTGAACACTGAAGCTTTCTTT. Translation: CASSLGLNTEAFF.

The V call is TRBV5-1, the J call TRBJ2-1; D might be TRBD2 (5 bases). The V gene's germline CDR1 is SGHRS and CDR2 YFSETQ. The CDR3 covers 16 residues. V shed 1 base and J shed 5 bases, with 16 bases lying between them. CDR3 loop: CASSLSMGASHNEQFF. The CDR3 DNA is TGCGCCAGCAGCTTGAGCATGGGAGCGAGCCACAATGAGCAGTTCTTC.

The chain links TRBV4-1 to TRBJ2-7, with D uncertain. Between the trimmed V and J ends, which lost 3 bases and 5 bases, there was a span of 14 bases. Looked up from germline, CDR1 is MGHRA and CDR2 is YSYEKL. This CDR3 is 14 amino acids long. The CDR3 sequence: CASSQTPNRDEQYF. The CDR3, as DNA: TGCGCCAGCAGCCAGACGCCCAATCGGGACGAGCAGTACTTC.

The chain recombines TRBV21-1 with TRBJ2-7; the DNA was not compared with TRBD1, the D call given in the table. TRBV21-1 is a pseudogene locus. The CDR3 loop spans 14 amino acids. CDR3 sequence: CARWVEGGADEQYF. The DNA for the CDR3 is TGTGCCAGGTGGGTGGAAGGGGGCGCCGACGAGCAGTACTTC.

The chain recombines TRBV29-1 with TRBJ2-5, with 9 bases matching TRBD1. CDR1 and CDR2 (germline): SQVTM, ANQGSEA. V dropped 6 bases and J dropped 3; count of bases not matched to a gene: 11. The CDR3 has 15 amino acids. The CDR3 sequence: CSVCLRDREEETQYF. The CDR3 DNA is TGCAGCGTCTGCCTCCGGGACAGGGAGGAAGAGACCCAGTACTTC.

The chain recombines TRBV7-9 with TRBJ2-7; 11 bases are shared with TRBD1. CDR3 size: 17 residues. Germline-derived CDR1 and CDR2 are SEHNR and FQNEAQ (reference sequence). V gave up 1 base and J gave up 3 bases; unmatched junction bases: 8. CDR3 in amino acids: CASSLGDPGQGVYEQYF. CDR3 in DNA: TGTGCCAGCAGCTTAGGGGACCCGGGACAGGGGGTCTACGAGCAGTACTTC. Full variable domain (missing parts from reference TRBV7-9 and TRBJ2-7): DTGVSQNPRHKITKRGQNVTFRCDPISEHNRLYWYRQTLGQGPEFLTYFQNEAQLEKSRLLSDRFSAERPKGSFSTLEIQRTEQGDSAMYLCASSLGDPGQGVYEQYFGPGTRLTVT.

V usage is TRBV5-5 and J usage is TRBJ2-5, with a weak D call TRBD1 (6 bases). The V end was cut by 4 bases, the J end by 5 bases, with 18 bases between. The CDR3 has 15 amino acids. The germline CDR1 and CDR2 sequences are SGHKS and YYEKEE (reference sequence). DNA for the CDR3: TGTGCCAGCAGCATGCCGGACAGTTCTTGGGAGACCCAGTACTTC. This translates into CASSMPDSSWETQYF.

In this sample, this clone turned up once. This chain uses TRBV4-3 with TRBJ2-7; D is perhaps TRBD1 or TRBD2 (5 bases each). CDR3 length: 16 residues. CDR1 is LGHNA, CDR2 YSLEER, per germline. The ends were cut back, 1 base at V and 0 bases at J, with 13 bases in the middle. In DNA, the CDR3 is TGCGCCAGCAGCCAAGGGGGCGGGTTGGCCTCCTACGAGCAGTACTTC. The encoded protein is CASSQGGGLASYEQYF.

CDR3 in DNA: TGTGCCAGCAGCTTAGCGAAAGCCAATTACGAGCAGTACTTC. Protein product: CASSLAKANYEQYF. This sequence joins TRBV7-6 and TRBJ2-7, with unresolved D. In germline, CDR1 is SGHVS, CDR2 FNYEAQ. The ends were cut back, 0 bases at V and 4 bases at J, with 10 bases in the middle. CDR3 length: 14 residues.

The chain uses TRBV14 and TRBJ2-5; 10 bases match TRBD2. CDR1 is SGHDN, CDR2 FVKESK, per germline. This CDR3 contains 18 residues. The V segment lost 3 bases and the J segment 2 bases; nucleotides outside the gene matches: 12. CDR3 coding DNA: TGTGCCAGCAGCCACGTCAGGTCAGGACTAGCGGATCAAGAGACCCAGTACTTC. It is translated as CASSHVRSGLADQETQYF.

As concerns this clone: This CDR3 is also generated by other DNA sequences in the sample. The rearrangement uses TRBV27 and TRBJ2-7, with D possibly called TRBD1 or TRBD2 (5 bases each). CDR1 and CDR2 (germline): MNHEY, SMNVEV (reference sequence). This CDR3 has 13 amino acids. V was clipped by 2 bases and J by 3 bases, with 8 bases between them. The CDR3 spells CASSLGGIYEQYF. The CDR3 DNA sequence: TGTGCCAGCAGTTTAGGGGGAATCTACGAGCAGTACTTC.